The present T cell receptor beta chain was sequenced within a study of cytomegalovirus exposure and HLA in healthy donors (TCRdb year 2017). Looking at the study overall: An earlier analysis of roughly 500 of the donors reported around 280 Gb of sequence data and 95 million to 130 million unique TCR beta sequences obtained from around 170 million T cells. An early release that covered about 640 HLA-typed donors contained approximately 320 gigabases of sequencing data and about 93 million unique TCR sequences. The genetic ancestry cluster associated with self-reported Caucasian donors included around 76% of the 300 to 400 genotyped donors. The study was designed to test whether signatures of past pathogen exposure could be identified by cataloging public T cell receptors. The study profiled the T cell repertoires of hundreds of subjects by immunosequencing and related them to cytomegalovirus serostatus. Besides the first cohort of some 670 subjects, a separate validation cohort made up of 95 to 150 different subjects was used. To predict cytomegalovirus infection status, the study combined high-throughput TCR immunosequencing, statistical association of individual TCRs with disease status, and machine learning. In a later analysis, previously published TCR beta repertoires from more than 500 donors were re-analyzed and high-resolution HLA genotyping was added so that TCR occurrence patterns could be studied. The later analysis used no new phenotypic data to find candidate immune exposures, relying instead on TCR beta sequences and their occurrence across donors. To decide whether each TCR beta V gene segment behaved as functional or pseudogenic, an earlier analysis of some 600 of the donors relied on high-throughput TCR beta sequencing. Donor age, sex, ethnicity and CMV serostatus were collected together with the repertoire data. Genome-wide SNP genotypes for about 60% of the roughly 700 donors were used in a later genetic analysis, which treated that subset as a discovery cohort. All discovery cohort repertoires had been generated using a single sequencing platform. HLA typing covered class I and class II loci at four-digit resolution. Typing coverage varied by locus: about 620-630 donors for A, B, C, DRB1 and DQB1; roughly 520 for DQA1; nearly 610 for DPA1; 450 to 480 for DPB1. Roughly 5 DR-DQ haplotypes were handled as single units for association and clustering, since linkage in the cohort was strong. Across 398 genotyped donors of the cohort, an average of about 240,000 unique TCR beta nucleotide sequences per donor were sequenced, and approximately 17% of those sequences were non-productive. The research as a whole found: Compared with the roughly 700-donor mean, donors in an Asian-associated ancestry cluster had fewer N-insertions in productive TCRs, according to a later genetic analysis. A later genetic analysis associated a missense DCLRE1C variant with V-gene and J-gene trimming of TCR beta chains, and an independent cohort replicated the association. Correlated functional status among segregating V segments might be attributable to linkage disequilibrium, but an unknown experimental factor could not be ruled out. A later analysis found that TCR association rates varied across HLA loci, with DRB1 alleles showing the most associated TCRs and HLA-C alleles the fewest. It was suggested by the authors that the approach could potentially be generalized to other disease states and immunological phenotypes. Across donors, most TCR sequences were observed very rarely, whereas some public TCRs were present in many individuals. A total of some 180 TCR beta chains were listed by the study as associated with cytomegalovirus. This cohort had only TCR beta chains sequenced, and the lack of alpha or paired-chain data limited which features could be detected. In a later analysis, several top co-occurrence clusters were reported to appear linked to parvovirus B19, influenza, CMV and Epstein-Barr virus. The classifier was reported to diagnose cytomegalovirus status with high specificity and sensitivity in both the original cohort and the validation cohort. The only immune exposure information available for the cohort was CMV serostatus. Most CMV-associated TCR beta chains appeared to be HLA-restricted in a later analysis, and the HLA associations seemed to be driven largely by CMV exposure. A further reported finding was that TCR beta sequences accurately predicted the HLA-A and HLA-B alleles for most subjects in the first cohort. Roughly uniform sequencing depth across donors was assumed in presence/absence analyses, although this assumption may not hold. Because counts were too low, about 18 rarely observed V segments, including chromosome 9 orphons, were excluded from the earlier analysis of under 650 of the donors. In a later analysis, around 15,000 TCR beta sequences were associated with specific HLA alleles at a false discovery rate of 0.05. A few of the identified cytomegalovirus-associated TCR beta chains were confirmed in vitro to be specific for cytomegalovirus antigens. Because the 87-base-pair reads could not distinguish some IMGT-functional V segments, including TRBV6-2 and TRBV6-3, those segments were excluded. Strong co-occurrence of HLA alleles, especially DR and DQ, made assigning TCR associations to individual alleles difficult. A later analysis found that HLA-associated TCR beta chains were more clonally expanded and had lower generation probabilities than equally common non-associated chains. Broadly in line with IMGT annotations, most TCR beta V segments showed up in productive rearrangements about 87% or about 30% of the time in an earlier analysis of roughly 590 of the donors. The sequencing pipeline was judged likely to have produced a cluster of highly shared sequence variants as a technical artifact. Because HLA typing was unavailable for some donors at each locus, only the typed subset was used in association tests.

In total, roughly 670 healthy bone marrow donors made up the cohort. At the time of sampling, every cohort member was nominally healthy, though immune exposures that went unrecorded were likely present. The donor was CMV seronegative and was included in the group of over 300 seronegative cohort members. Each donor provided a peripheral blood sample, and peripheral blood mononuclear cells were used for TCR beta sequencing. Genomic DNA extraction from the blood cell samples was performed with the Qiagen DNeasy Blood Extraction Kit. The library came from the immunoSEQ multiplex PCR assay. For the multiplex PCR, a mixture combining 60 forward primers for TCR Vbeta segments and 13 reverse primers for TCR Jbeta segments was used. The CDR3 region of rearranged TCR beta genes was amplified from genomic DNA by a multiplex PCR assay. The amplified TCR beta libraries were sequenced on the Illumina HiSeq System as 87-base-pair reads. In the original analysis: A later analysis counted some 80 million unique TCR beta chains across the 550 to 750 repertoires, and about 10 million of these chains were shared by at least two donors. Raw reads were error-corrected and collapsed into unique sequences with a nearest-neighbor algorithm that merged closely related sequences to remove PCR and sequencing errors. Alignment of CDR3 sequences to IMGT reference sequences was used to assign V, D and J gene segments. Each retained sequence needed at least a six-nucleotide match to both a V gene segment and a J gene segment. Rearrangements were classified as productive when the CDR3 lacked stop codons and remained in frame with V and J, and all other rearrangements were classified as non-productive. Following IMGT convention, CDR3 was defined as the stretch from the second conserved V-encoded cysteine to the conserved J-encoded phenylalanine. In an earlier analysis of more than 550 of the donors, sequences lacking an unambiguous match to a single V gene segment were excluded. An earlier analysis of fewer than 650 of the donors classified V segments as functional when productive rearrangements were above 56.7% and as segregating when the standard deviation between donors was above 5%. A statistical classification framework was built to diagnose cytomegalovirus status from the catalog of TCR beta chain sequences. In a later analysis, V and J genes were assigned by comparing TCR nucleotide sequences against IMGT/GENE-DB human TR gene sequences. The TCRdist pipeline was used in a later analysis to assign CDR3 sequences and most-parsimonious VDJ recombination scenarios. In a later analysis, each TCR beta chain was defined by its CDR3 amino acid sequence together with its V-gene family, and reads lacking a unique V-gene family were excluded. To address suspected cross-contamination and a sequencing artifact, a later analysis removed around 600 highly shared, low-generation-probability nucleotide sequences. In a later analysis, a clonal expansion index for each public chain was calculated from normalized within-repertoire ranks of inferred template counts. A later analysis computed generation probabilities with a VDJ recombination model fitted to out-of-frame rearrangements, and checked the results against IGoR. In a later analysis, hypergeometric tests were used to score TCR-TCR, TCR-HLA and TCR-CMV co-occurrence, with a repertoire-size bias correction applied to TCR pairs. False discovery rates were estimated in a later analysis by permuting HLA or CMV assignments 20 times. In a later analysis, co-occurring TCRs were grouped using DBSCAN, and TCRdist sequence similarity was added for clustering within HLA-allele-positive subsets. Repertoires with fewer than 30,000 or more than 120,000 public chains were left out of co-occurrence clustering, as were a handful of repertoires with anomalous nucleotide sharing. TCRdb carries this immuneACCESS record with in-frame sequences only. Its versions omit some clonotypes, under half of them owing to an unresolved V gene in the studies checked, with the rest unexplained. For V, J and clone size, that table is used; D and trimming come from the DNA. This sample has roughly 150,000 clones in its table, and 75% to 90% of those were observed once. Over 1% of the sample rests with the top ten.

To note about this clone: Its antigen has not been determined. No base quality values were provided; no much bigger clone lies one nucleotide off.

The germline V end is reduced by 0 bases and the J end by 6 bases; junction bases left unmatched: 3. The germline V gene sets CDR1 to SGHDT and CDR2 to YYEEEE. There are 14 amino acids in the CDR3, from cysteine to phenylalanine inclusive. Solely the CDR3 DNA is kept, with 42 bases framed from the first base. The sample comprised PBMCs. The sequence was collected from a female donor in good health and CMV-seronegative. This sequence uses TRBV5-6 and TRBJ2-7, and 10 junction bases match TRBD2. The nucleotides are TGTGCCAGCAGCTTGGGACTAGCGGGTCTCGAGCAGTACTTC. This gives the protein CASSLGLAGLEQYF.